The present entry profiles one T cell receptor beta chain with its context. The method was immunoSEQ multiplex PCR; TCRdb's version includes in-frame clones alone and lacks a portion of them. The table records some 320,000 clones, 75% to 90% of them present only once. The sample comes from a study of blood T cell repertoires in COVID-19. This CDR3 comprises 14 residues. Germline assignment: CDR1 SNHLY and CDR2 FYNNEI. V shed 4 bases and J shed 5 bases, with 14 bases lying between them. The material sequenced was PBMCs or T cells enriched from blood (not recorded which). This receptor was taken from a woman in her 30s who had been exposed to COVID-19. The J gene is TRBJ2-5, the V gene TRBV2; D is possibly TRBD2 (5 bases). The CDR3: CASSVFRPGETQYF. DNA for the CDR3: TGTGCCAGCAGTGTGTTCCGTCCGGGGGAGACCCAGTACTTC.